This TCR beta chain originates from a study of T cell responses to AZD1222 COVID-19 vaccine. Germline loops: CDR1 GTSNPN, CDR2 SVGIG (reference sequence). V lost 3 bases and J 4 bases, leaving 15 bases between the germline ends. There are 14 residues in the CDR3. Study-wide results and caveats: Donors were largely white British and mainly female; clonal diversity was possibly underestimated. Within unmutated variant regions lay the reported targets of nearly half of spike-specific TCRs. Elevations in Spike-specific TCR breadth and depth followed administration of two AZD1222 doses. No day 14 peak samples; only post-peak repertoires were characterized.

This clone was observed a single time. Antigen specificity is unknown. Measured with immunoSEQ multiplex PCR; TCRdb has only the in-frame clones, and not every one. The sample carries some 110,000 clones, more than 75% recorded once. V is TRBV30 and J is TRBJ1-1; D call uncertain. The sample was peripheral blood, taken 28 days after the second dose of the MenACWY control vaccine. This clonotype was obtained from an adult who received the MenACWY meningococcal vaccine as a control. This CDR3 is CAWSRGSAPTEAFF. The CDR3, as DNA: TGTGCCTGGAGCCGAGGGTCAGCCCCCACTGAAGCTTTCTTT.